This T cell receptor beta chain is drawn from a study of blood T cells in healthy people across ages. Every sample gave at least 5 micrograms of total RNA when it was extracted. Per the germline V gene, CDR1 is DFQATT and CDR2 is SNEGSKA (reference sequence). This CDR3 has 14 residues. The V segment lost 5 bases and the J segment 4 bases; nucleotides outside the gene matches: 7. The sample holds many counts of this clonotype. Alongside a J-beta primer mix, a sample-barcoded 5' primer served in a second PCR lasting roughly 7 to 11 cycles. In TCRdb, the 5' RACE reads were re-called with MiXCR into one record per CDR3 protein. The data show around 1.5 million distinct CDR3 sequences, 34% seen once.

The clonotype comes from a woman aged 30 to 39 in good health. Sequencing was carried out using blood. The genes are TRBV20-1 and TRBJ2-3; the match to TRBD2 covers 9 bases. In DNA form, the CDR3 reads TGCAGTGCTCCTGCTAGCGGGAACTCAGATACGCAGTATTTT. It encodes CSAPASGNSDTQYF.